This T cell receptor beta chain was captured in a study of T cell repertoires in cytomegalovirus infection. Study information: Public TCR beta signatures were indicative of both CMV infection and a matching HLA type.

TCRdb reanalysed the reads using MiXCR and keeps one entry per CDR3 protein. This table has about 130,000 distinct CDR3 sequences, almost 9% appearing once. CDR3 length equals 14 residues. Germline assignment: CDR1 SGHTA and CDR2 FQGNSA. After removal of 5 bases from V and 5 bases from J, the junction contained 7 bases not matched to a gene. This clonotype was recorded many times. The antigen is undetermined. Whole-study findings and limits: HLA-C-restricted CMV clonotypes gave the most frequent clonotype in two of eight donors. Using cumulative public TCR beta family frequency, the authors identified those who carried CMV together with the relevant HLA.

The chain joins TRBV7-2 to TRBJ1-2; 8 nucleotides align to TRBD1. This clonotype was sampled from a human donor in good health (CMV status not recorded). Some clones in this sample may be carry-over from other donors' samples. Material: PBMCs. The CDR3 loop is CASSPQGARYGYTF. CDR3 in DNA: TGTGCCAGCAGCCCCCAGGGGGCAAGGTATGGCTACACCTTC.